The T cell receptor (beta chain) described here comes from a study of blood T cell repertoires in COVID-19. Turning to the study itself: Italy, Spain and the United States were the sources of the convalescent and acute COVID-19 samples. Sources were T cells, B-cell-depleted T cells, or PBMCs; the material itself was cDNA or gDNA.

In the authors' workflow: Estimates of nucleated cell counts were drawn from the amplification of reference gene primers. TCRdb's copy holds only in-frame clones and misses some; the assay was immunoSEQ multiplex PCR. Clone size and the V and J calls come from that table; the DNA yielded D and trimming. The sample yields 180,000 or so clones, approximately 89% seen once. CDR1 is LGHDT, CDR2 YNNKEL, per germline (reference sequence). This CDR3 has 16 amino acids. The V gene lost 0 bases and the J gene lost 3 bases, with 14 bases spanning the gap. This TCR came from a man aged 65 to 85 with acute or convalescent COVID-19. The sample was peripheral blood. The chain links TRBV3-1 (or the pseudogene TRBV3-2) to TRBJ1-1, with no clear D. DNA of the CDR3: TGTGCCAGCAGCCAAGATGGGTTTTCTCGGGACACTGAAGCTTTCTTT. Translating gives CASSQDGFSRDTEAFF.